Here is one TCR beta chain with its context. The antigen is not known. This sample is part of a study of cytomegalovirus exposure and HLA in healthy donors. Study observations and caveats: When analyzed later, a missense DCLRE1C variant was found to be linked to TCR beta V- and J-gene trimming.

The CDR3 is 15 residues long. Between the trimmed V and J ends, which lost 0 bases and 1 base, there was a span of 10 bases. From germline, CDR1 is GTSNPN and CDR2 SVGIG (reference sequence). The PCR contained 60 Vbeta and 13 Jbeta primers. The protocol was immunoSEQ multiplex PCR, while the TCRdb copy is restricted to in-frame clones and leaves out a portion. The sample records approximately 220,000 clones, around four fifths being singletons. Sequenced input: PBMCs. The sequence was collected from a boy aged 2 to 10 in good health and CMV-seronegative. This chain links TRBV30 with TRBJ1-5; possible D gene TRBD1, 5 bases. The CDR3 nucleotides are TGTGCCTGGAGTGTAGGGGCGGGGAGCAATCAGCCCCAGCATTTT. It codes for CAWSVGAGSNQPQHF. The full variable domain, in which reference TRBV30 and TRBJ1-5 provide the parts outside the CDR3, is SQTIHQWPATLVQPVGSPLSLECTVEGTSNPNLYWYRQAAGRGLQLLFYSVGIGQISSEVPQNLSASRPQDRQFILSSKKLLLSDSGFYLCAWSVGAGSNQPQHFGDGTRLSIL.